The T cell receptor (beta chain) described here comes from a study of blood T cell repertoires in COVID-19. Patients from Seattle were sampled longitudinally, starting during active infection. CDR3 size: 14 residues. Trimming took 4 bases from V and 10 from J; bases not matched to a gene: 3. CDR1 is LGHDT and CDR2 is YNNKEL in the germline V gene (reference sequence). Some clones are missing from TCRdb's copy, which holds only in-frame ones; the method was immunoSEQ multiplex PCR. The data contain 250,000 to 350,000 clones, about four fifths of them singletons. Sequenced sample: peripheral blood. V usage is TRBV3-1 (or the pseudogene TRBV3-2) and J usage is TRBJ1-6; 11 bases match TRBD1. The TCR comes from a human donor with COVID-19, enrolled during active disease. The donor label of this sample is uncertain. The CDR3 sequence: CASSPWTGGSPLHF. As DNA, the CDR3 is TGTGCCAGCAGCCCCTGGACAGGGGGCTCACCCCTCCACTTT.